This T cell receptor beta chain originates from a study of CD8 T cells in Susac syndrome. Negative isolation was used for CD8+ and CD4+ T cells, and FACS enrichment was applied to TEMRA cells. Random hexamers served to reverse transcribe about 0.5 to 1 ug RNA. TCR beta CDR3 was amplified by immunoSEQ multiplex PCR. This amplification extended across 54 Vbeta and 13 Jbeta segments. TCRdb re-analysed the immunoSEQ multiplex PCR reads in MiXCR, keeping a single row per CDR3 protein. The sample yields some 110,000 distinct CDR3 sequences, around 94% seen once. The length of the CDR3 is 15 residues. Germline CDR1 reads GTSNPN; CDR2 reads SVGIG (reference sequence). With V trimmed by 5 bases and J by 4 bases, 10 bases remained unmatched.

The V gene is TRBV30, the J gene TRBJ2-2; 7 nucleotides match TRBD1. The TCR sequence derives from a human donor in good health. Material: CD4+ T cells from PBMCs. CDR3 DNA: TGTGCCTGGGCTATGAGGGGGCGGATCACCGGGGAGCTGTTTTTT. Translating it yields CAWAMRGRITGELFF.